This is a list of T cell receptor beta chains from one sample in a study of blood T cell repertoires in COVID-19. The repertoire was sequenced with immunoSEQ multiplex PCR; TCRdb's copy has only in-frame clones and lacks some. Of roughly 200,000 clones listed, about 86% are singletons. Sequenced: PBMCs or T cells enriched from blood (not recorded which). Every receptor here comes from a woman aged 40 to 50 in a cohort exposed to, infected with or recovered from COVID-19 (not recorded which). Each CDR3 is given with its conserved first and last residue. The D gene is left open where the match is weak. A row's size may be missing; if present it is once, few, many or a size class.

>TRBJ1-1|NA|TRBV16|NA
CASSAYLDNLNTEAFF
TGTGCCAGCAGCGCATACCTGGACAACCTAAACACTGAAGCTTTCTTT
>TRBJ2-1|NA|TRBV4-3|TRBD2
CASSHWTSGSDEQFF
TGCGCCAGCAGCCATTGGACTAGCGGGAGTGATGAGCAGTTCTTC
>TRBJ1-6|few|TRBV15|NA
CATSGERGDSPLHF
TGTGCCACCAGCGGGGAGCGGGGGGATTCACCCCTCCACTTT
>TRBJ1-2|NA|TRBV5-1|NA
CASSLAVTPNYGYTF
TGCGCCAGCAGCTTGGCAGTCACCCCCAACTATGGCTACACCTTC
>TRBJ2-1|NA|TRBV4-3|TRBD2
CASSRTRGLAVNEQFF
TGCGCCAGCAGCCGAACCCGGGGACTAGCGGTCAATGAGCAGTTCTTC
>TRBJ1-1|once|TRBV28|NA
CASRPREGGTEAFF
TGTGCCAGCAGACCCCGGGAGGGGGGGACTGAAGCTTTCTTT
>TRBJ1-1|NA|TRBV21-1|NA
CASKYPGDSTEAFF
TGTGCCAGCAAATACCCGGGGGATAGCACTGAAGCTTTCTTT
>TRBJ1-1|NA|TRBV7-2|NA
CASSSQSAAVGNTEAFF
TGTGCCAGCAGCTCACAATCGGCCGCGGTGGGTAACACTGAAGCTTTCTTT
>TRBJ1-5|NA|TRBV10-3|NA
CAISPTRLGNQPQHF
TGTGCCATCAGTCCGACACGGTTGGGCAATCAGCCCCAGCATTTT
>TRBJ2-1|NA|TRBV3-1/TRBV3-2|TRBD2
CASSFFGTSGGERGHEQFF
TGTGCCAGCAGTTTTTTCGGGACTAGCGGGGGGGAAAGAGGACATGAGCAGTTCTTC
>TRBJ2-7|many|TRBV19|TRBD2
CASSIYLAGGPEQYF
TGTGCCAGTAGTATCTACCTAGCGGGAGGTCCCGAGCAGTACTTC
>TRBJ1-5|few|TRBV15|TRBD1
CATRTRTGHNQPQHF
TGTGCCACCAGGACTCGGACAGGGCACAATCAGCCCCAGCATTTT
>TRBJ1-4|NA|TRBV24-1|NA
CATSQPGRGEKLFF
TGTGCCACCAGCCAGCCGGGAAGAGGCGAAAAACTGTTTTTT
>TRBJ2-1|NA|TRBV5-6|TRBD2
CASRPSPTAAGDNEQFF
TGTGCCAGCAGACCATCACCCACCGCAGCGGGAGACAATGAGCAGTTCTTC
>TRBJ1-1|NA|TRBV3-1/TRBV3-2|NA
CASSQAGPNTEAFF
TGTGCCAGCAGCCAAGCAGGCCCGAACACTGAAGCTTTCTTT
>TRBJ1-1|NA|TRBV19|TRBD1
CASSLPGGGSTEAFF
TGTGCCAGTAGTCTTCCAGGGGGTGGATCCACTGAAGCTTTCTTT
>TRBJ2-2|NA|TRBV15|NA
CATESGKYTGELFF
TGTGCCACCGAATCCGGGAAATACACCGGGGAGCTGTTTTTT
>TRBJ2-7|NA|TRBV19|NA
CAPYTGHIFEEQYF
TGTGCCCCATACACGGGACATATCTTTGAAGAGCAGTACTTC
>TRBJ2-7|NA|TRBV27|TRBD2
CASTQRLAGGRNSYEQYF
TGTGCCAGCACCCAGAGACTAGCGGGAGGCCGAAACTCCTACGAGCAGTACTTC
>TRBJ2-7|NA|TRBV7-6|TRBD2
CASSLFAGVREQYF
TGTGCCAGCAGCTTATTCGCGGGAGTCCGCGAGCAGTACTTC
>TRBJ1-2|NA|TRBV12-3/TRBV12-4|NA
CASSFGGAYGYTF
TGTGCCAGCAGTTTTGGAGGGGCCTATGGCTACACCTTC
>TRBJ1-2|NA|TRBV27|NA
CASSLTSGVYGYTF
TGTGCCAGCAGTCTCACCTCGGGGGTCTATGGCTACACCTTC
>TRBJ2-1|NA|TRBV3-1/TRBV3-2|TRBD1
CASRTGPNNEQFF
TGTGCCAGTCGGACAGGGCCGAACAATGAGCAGTTCTTC
>TRBJ2-5|NA|TRBV5-4|TRBD2
CASSLPGLAPLETQYF
TGTGCCAGCAGCTTACCGGGACTAGCGCCTTTAGAGACCCAGTACTTC
>TRBJ2-2|NA|TRBV24-1|NA
CATSEWDTLGGELFF
TGTGCCACCAGTGAGTGGGACACTCTCGGCGGGGAGCTGTTTTTT
>TRBJ2-2|once|TRBV5-8|TRBD1
CASSHGTVYANTGELFF
TGTGCCAGCAGCCACGGGACAGTCTACGCGAACACCGGGGAGCTGTTTTTT
>TRBJ1-2|once|TRBV27|TRBD1
CASSFTGGAHGYTF
TGTGCCAGCAGTTTCACAGGGGGCGCGCATGGCTACACCTTC
>TRBJ1-4|NA|TRBV19|NA
CASSKQRELVSKLFF
TGTGCCAGTAGTAAGCAACGGGAGCTAGTCTCGAAACTGTTTTTT
>TRBJ2-1|NA|TRBV6-5|TRBD2
CASSWTSGAYNEQFF
TGTGCCAGCAGTTGGACTAGCGGGGCCTACAATGAGCAGTTCTTC
>TRBJ1-1|NA|TRBV2|NA
CASSEDLADNTEAFF
TGTGCCAGCAGTGAAGACTTAGCAGACAACACTGAAGCTTTCTTT
>TRBJ2-5|few|TRBV7-2|NA
CASSLGLGAQAQETQYF
TGTGCCAGCAGCTTAGGTTTAGGGGCGCAAGCTCAAGAGACCCAGTACTTC
>TRBJ2-3|NA|TRBV4-3|NA
CASSQRSQAGHTDTQYF
TGCGCCAGCAGCCAACGTTCGCAGGCGGGGCACACAGATACGCAGTATTTT
>TRBJ2-3|NA|TRBV4-1|NA
CASSQDSTLGADTQYF
TGCGCCAGCAGCCAAGATTCCACCCTGGGCGCAGATACGCAGTATTTT
>TRBJ2-1|NA|TRBV5-1|NA
CASSRRGGDYNEQFF
TGCGCCAGCAGCCGGCGGGGCGGCGATTACAATGAGCAGTTCTTC
>TRBJ2-6|once|TRBV24-1|TRBD1
CATGTGQISGANVLTF
TGTGCCACCGGCACGGGACAGATCTCTGGGGCCAACGTCCTGACTTTC
>TRBJ1-2|NA|TRBV28|NA
CASRITGRDGYTF
TGTGCCAGCAGGATTACCGGGAGGGATGGCTACACCTTC
>TRBJ2-5|NA|TRBV5-6|TRBD2
CASSPVSGRKETQYF
TGTGCCAGCAGCCCAGTTAGCGGGAGAAAAGAGACCCAGTACTTC
>TRBJ2-1|NA|TRBV12-3/TRBV12-4|NA
CASSLGGADEQFF
TGTGCCAGCAGTTTGGGGGGGGCAGATGAGCAGTTCTTC
>TRBJ2-7|few|TRBV5-4|TRBD2
CASSPNSGRGNEQYF
TGTGCCAGCAGCCCGAATAGCGGGAGAGGTAACGAGCAGTACTTC
>TRBJ1-5|NA|TRBV27|NA
CASSLYAGSNQPQHF
TGTGCCAGCAGTTTATATGCGGGGAGCAATCAGCCCCAGCATTTT
>TRBJ1-1|few|TRBV2|NA
CASRSLRVSMNTEAFF
TGTGCCAGCAGGTCGTTGAGGGTTTCGATGAACACTGAAGCTTTCTTT
>TRBJ1-4|NA|TRBV19|NA
CASSIEGNRELSTVREKLFF
TGTGCCAGTAGTATAGAAGGGAACAGGGAGTTATCAACCGTTAGAGAAAAACTGTTTTTT
>TRBJ1-1|NA|TRBV4-1|TRBD1
CASSQAGTERNTEAFF
TGCGCCAGCAGCCAAGCCGGGACAGAGAGGAACACTGAAGCTTTCTTT
>TRBJ1-4|NA|TRBV28|TRBD1
CASSSGQGGDEKLFF
TGTGCCAGCAGTTCAGGACAGGGGGGAGATGAAAAACTGTTTTTT
>TRBJ2-3|NA|TRBV10-1|NA
CASSDELGTTTDTQYF
TGCGCCAGCAGTGATGAACTCGGGACAACCACAGATACGCAGTATTTT
>TRBJ2-1|once|TRBV19|TRBD2
CASSIDLLAGGTYNEQFF
TGTGCCAGTAGTATAGATCTTTTAGCGGGAGGCACCTACAATGAGCAGTTCTTC
>TRBJ1-2|NA|TRBV25-1|NA
CASNLGGNYGYTF
TGTGCCAGCAACCTTGGGGGCAACTATGGCTACACCTTC
>TRBJ2-7|few|TRBV3-1/TRBV3-2|NA
CASSRGDPTYEQYF
TGTGCCAGCAGCCGGGGGGACCCGACCTACGAGCAGTACTTC
>TRBJ2-1|NA|TRBV4-1|NA
CASSQVGGYNEQFF
TGCGCCAGCAGCCAAGTAGGCGGGTACAATGAGCAGTTCTTC
>TRBJ2-3|few|TRBV9|TRBD2
CASSDGGAGTDTQYF
TGTGCCAGCAGCGACGGGGGGGCTGGCACAGATACGCAGTATTTT
>TRBJ2-5|few|TRBV6-5|NA
CASSRQETQYF
TGTGCCAGCAGTCGCCAAGAGACCCAGTACTTC
>TRBJ1-4|NA|TRBV3-1/TRBV3-2|TRBD1
CASSLSDRDVGEKLFF
TGTGCCAGCAGCCTTAGTGACAGGGATGTCGGTGAAAAACTGTTTTTT
>TRBJ1-4|NA|TRBV19|TRBD1
CASSAGGGEKLFF
TGTGCCAGTAGTGCAGGGGGCGGTGAAAAACTGTTTTTT
>TRBJ1-4|NA|TRBV5-1|TRBD1
CASSLDPGQGPNEKLFF
TGCGCCAGCAGCTTGGACCCGGGACAGGGTCCGAATGAAAAACTGTTTTTT
>TRBJ1-2|few|TRBV4-3|TRBD1
CASSQDQWTGYGYTF
TGCGCCAGCAGCCAAGATCAGTGGACAGGCTATGGCTACACCTTC
>TRBJ1-2|once|TRBV6-5|NA
CASSYRGGGYTF
TGTGCCAGCAGTTACCGGGGTGGTGGCTACACCTTC
>TRBJ2-7|few|TRBV11-2|TRBD2
CASSLAGLAGSYEQYF
TGTGCCAGCAGCTTAGCCGGACTAGCGGGCTCCTACGAGCAGTACTTC
>TRBJ2-1|NA|TRBV10-2|NA
CASWAGSYNEQFF
TGCGCCAGCTGGGCGGGATCCTACAATGAGCAGTTCTTC